These 13 T cell receptor beta chains were sequenced from one sample in a study of radiation and T cells in renal cell carcinoma (dated by TCRdb to 2020 to 2021). The meaning of the sample's time point label: blood 2 weeks post-SBRT. This specimen's treatment or condition label, per the study, means: 15 Gy SBRT to primary tumor, nephrectomy 4 weeks later. Library preparation employed the immunoSEQ multiplex PCR assay. The table comes from immuneACCESS by way of TCRdb, which keeps in-frame sequences with V and J called. Part of the clones is missing from these tables; in studies checked, under half for an unresolved V gene and the rest for unknown reasons. Across this sample there are about 150,000 clones, with roughly 87% seen only once. The ten largest account for 10% to 15% of the sample. This sample comprised blood, obtained from a patient whose treatment included radiotherapy and nephrectomy. These receptors originate from a woman in her forties or fifties with renal cell carcinoma.

The chain couples TRBV19 to TRBJ2-7, with 8 nucleotides matching TRBD1. CDR3 length: 16 amino acids. Germline CDR1 and CDR2: LNHDA and SQIVND (reference sequence). J gave up 0 bases and V 2 bases, and 6 bases lay outside the gene matches. CDR3 in amino acids: CASSISPGQASYEQYF. The CDR3 DNA reads as TGTGCCAGTAGTATATCCCCGGGACAGGCCTCCTACGAGCAGTACTTC.

This sequence joins TRBV6-5 and TRBJ1-2; tentatively, D is TRBD1 (5 bases). Germline V CDR1 and CDR2: MNHEY, SVGAGI. Trimming removed 5 bases from V and 2 bases from J, with 12 bases in between. This CDR3 has 14 amino acids. CDR3 loop: CASSRRDRNYGYTF. The CDR3 nucleotides are TGTGCCAGCAGTCGCAGGGACCGAAACTATGGCTACACCTTC.

This clone turned up a few times. The V call is TRBV7-2, the J call TRBJ1-1, with TRBD1 matching over 7 bases. The CDR3 totals 13 residues. The V and J ends lost 5 bases and 10 bases, in that order; junction bases with no gene match: 10. Germline-derived CDR1 and CDR2 are SGHTA and FQGNSA. CDR3 DNA: TGTGCCAGCAGCACCGACAGGGTATTGGGAGCTTTCTTT. Translation: CASSTDRVLGAFF.

This chain links TRBV2 with TRBJ1-3, with a possible D match to TRBD1 (6 bases). The CDR3 has 13 residues. Per the germline V gene, CDR1 is SNHLY and CDR2 is FYNNEI. V was cut by 8 bases and J by 4 bases, with 12 bases left in between. CDR3: CASGQGTGNTIYF. In DNA, the CDR3 is TGTGCCAGCGGGCAGGGGACAGGAAACACCATATATTTT.

V is TRBV7-9 and J is TRBJ2-3, with D unclear. CDR1 and CDR2 (germline): SEHNR, FQNEAQ (reference sequence). CDR3 length: 14 residues. Trimming removed 1 base at V and 5 bases at J, with 10 bases between. This chain's CDR3 is CASSLGSPKDTQYF. The CDR3 DNA is TGTGCCAGCAGCTTAGGGTCTCCGAAAGATACGCAGTATTTT.

This clone has only a few counts. This rearrangement joins TRBV11-2 to TRBJ1-5, with TRBD1 identical over 8 bases. V trimming: 5 bases; J trimming: 7 bases; junction bases outside the gene matches: 7. CDR3 length equals 14 residues. Germline CDR1 reads SGHAT; CDR2 reads FQNNGV. CDR3 coding DNA: TGTGCCAGCAGCGGACAGGGAATCAGACAGCCCCAGCATTTT. Translating gives CASSGQGIRQPQHF.

This clone has a single count. This chain joins TRBV7-6 and TRBJ1-6; D ambiguous. V was trimmed by 5 bases and J by 6 bases, leaving 14 bases between them. Germline-derived CDR1 and CDR2 are SGHVS and FNYEAQ. The CDR3 runs to 15 residues. CDR3 amino acids: CASSAGVQANSPLHF. As DNA, the CDR3 is TGTGCCAGCAGCGCCGGAGTTCAGGCTAATTCACCCCTCCACTTT.

This rearrangement joins TRBV6-5 to TRBJ2-7; 7 bases fit TRBD1. Per the germline V gene, CDR1 is MNHEY and CDR2 is SVGAGI. Germline trimming cut 0 bases from V and 4 bases from J; bases unmatched to any gene: 9. This CDR3 spans 16 amino acids. The CDR3 region has the DNA TGTGCCAGCAGTTACTCCCCGGGACAGATACTATACGAGCAGTACTTC. The encoded protein is CASSYSPGQILYEQYF.

This clone has only one observation. The chain carries TRBV4-3 and TRBJ1-1, with no clear D. Germline CDR1 LGHNA, CDR2 YSLEER. Trimming shortened V by 4 bases and J by 1 base, and 7 bases separated the two germline ends. This CDR3 contains 13 residues. The CDR3 loop is CASSPWENTEAFF. The CDR3 DNA reads as TGCGCCAGCAGCCCCTGGGAGAACACTGAAGCTTTCTTT.

This chain uses TRBV19 with TRBJ1-1; 7 bases are a match to TRBD1. Germline lookup yields CDR1 LNHDA and CDR2 SQIVND (reference sequence). The length of the CDR3 is 15 residues. Trimming removed 4 bases from V and 0 bases from J; junction bases left unmatched: 5. The CDR3 DNA sequence: TGTGCCAGTAGTACCTTGGGACAGCTGAACACTGAAGCTTTCTTT. It is translated as CASSTLGQLNTEAFF.

About this clone: The sample has other DNA sequences that encode this CDR3 too. In DNA, the CDR3 is TGTGCCAGTAGCTCAGGGGTGAACACTGAAGCTTTCTTT. It translates to CASSSGVNTEAFF. The chain uses TRBV19 and TRBJ1-1, with D possibly being TRBD1 (6 bases). CDR1 is LNHDA and CDR2 is SQIVND in the germline V gene (reference sequence). CDR3 length: 13 amino acids. V lost 6 bases and J 0 bases, leaving 8 bases between the germline ends.

There are a few counts of this clone. The J gene is TRBJ1-1, the V gene TRBV28, with D perhaps matching TRBD1 (6 bases). The CDR3 is 14 amino acids. The V end was cut by 7 bases, the J end by 2 bases, with 14 bases between. CDR1 and CDR2 from the germline V gene are MDHEN and SYDVKM. The CDR3 region is CASTTGGVNTEAFF. CDR3 nucleotide sequence: TGTGCCAGCACGACAGGAGGGGTTAACACTGAAGCTTTCTTT.

The gene calls are TRBV12-5 and TRBJ1-2, with 11 positions matching TRBD1. Germline CDR1 is LGHNT and CDR2 is FRNRAP. V shed 3 bases, J shed 2 bases, and the junction held 17 bases outside the gene matches. The CDR3 has 20 amino acids. The CDR3 sequence: CASGFALYWDRGEPNYGYTF. DNA for the CDR3: TGTGCTAGTGGTTTTGCATTATACTGGGACAGGGGGGAGCCCAACTATGGCTACACCTTC.